A selection of T cell receptor beta chains follows, all from one sample in a study of identical twins. A single record per CDR3 protein comes from TCRdb applying MiXCR to the 5' RACE reads. The repertoire includes 470,000 or so distinct CDR3 sequences, about 24% of them detected once, and around 3% sits in the top ten. These same records also appear under a second study, on T cells expressing NK-cell markers.

The specimen was CD4+ T cells sorted from blood. These receptors came from a woman between 18 and 29 years old in good health. CDR3s include the opening cysteine and the closing phenylalanine or tryptophan. Each record gives: clone size, V gene, J gene, D gene, CDR3 protein, CDR3 DNA. The D gene is left open where the match is weak. Rows may omit the clone size; those that give it use once, few, many or a size class.

>few|TRBV2|TRBJ2-7|TRBD2
CASRMISGGRLKQYF
TGTGCCAGCAGAATGATTAGCGGGGGCCGCTTGAAGCAGTACTTC
>NA|TRBV6-1|TRBJ2-7|TRBD1
CASSPRPVRDRSYEQYF
TGTGCCAGCAGTCCCCGACCGGTCCGGGACAGGTCCTACGAGCAGTACTTC
>NA|TRBV7-9|TRBJ2-1|NA
CASSLAGGEGEQFF
TGTGCCAGCAGCTTAGCGGGGGGCGAGGGTGAGCAGTTCTTC
>few|TRBV5-1|TRBJ1-4|NA
CASSFTGPLGKLFF
TGCGCCAGCAGCTTTACAGGACCGTTGGGAAAACTGTTTTTT
>NA|TRBV5-1|TRBJ2-7|TRBD1
CASRLSQGDYEQYF
TGCGCCAGCAGGTTATCGCAGGGGGACTACGAGCAGTACTTC
>NA|TRBV20-1|TRBJ2-3|NA
CSARAHLQNSLGTDTQYF
TGCAGTGCTAGAGCTCACTTACAAAACAGCTTGGGCACAGATACGCAGTATTTT
>few|TRBV7-2|TRBJ2-7|TRBD2
CASSLILAGVGYEQYF
TGTGCCAGCAGCTTAATACTAGCGGGAGTGGGCTACGAGCAGTACTTC
>NA|TRBV6-1|TRBJ2-7|NA
CASRGEFSRRRYEQYF
TGTGCCAGCAGGGGCGAGTTCTCACGAAGGAGGTACGAGCAGTACTTC
>few|TRBV12-3/TRBV12-4|TRBJ1-3|NA
CASSLLGLGNTIYF
TGTGCCAGCAGCCTCCTGGGGCTGGGAAACACCATATATTTT
>few|TRBV6-2/TRBV6-3|TRBJ2-3|NA
CASKDTRGFVSTDTQYF
TGTGCCAGTAAGGATACGAGGGGGTTTGTAAGCACAGATACGCAGTATTTT
>few|TRBV25-1|TRBJ1-4|NA
CASSSGATNEKLFF
TGTGCCAGCAGTTCAGGGGCGACTAATGAAAAACTGTTTTTT
>NA|TRBV20-1|TRBJ2-2|NA
CSASNRRTGELFF
TGCAGTGCTAGTAACAGGCGAACCGGGGAGCTGTTTTTT
>many|TRBV12-3/TRBV12-4|TRBJ1-2|NA
CASSLAYWGARGYTF
TGTGCCAGCAGTTTAGCCTACTGGGGGGCGAGGGGCTACACCTTC
>NA|TRBV6-1|TRBJ2-7|NA
CASTGEGREQYF
TGTGCCAGCACAGGGGAAGGGCGCGAGCAGTACTTC
>NA|TRBV12-3/TRBV12-4|TRBJ2-6|NA
CASNQQGTGANVLTF
TGTGCCAGCAACCAACAGGGCACTGGGGCCAACGTCCTGACTTTC
>few|TRBV20-1|TRBJ2-1|NA
CSAWRVQANEQFF
TGCAGTGCTTGGCGGGTGCAAGCCAATGAGCAGTTCTTC
>few|TRBV9|TRBJ2-5|NA
CASSAQGGETQYF
TGTGCCAGCAGCGCCCAGGGGGGAGAGACCCAGTACTTC
>NA|TRBV9|TRBJ2-3|NA
CASSKGPGGTDTQYF
TGTGCCAGCAGCAAGGGACCTGGGGGCACAGATACGCAGTATTTT
>NA|TRBV10-1|TRBJ2-1|TRBD1
CASSGDRKGEQFF
TGCGCCAGCAGTGGGGACAGGAAGGGAGAGCAGTTCTTC
>once|TRBV5-1|TRBJ2-5|NA
CASGGDEETQYF
TGCGCCAGCGGAGGAGATGAAGAGACCCAGTACTTC
>few|TRBV20-1|TRBJ2-1|NA
CSAIRYNEQFF
TGCAGTGCTATACGGTACAATGAGCAGTTCTTC
>many|TRBV20-1|TRBJ2-7|NA
CSAPRESTYEQYF
TGCAGTGCTCCACGGGAATCCACCTACGAGCAGTACTTC
>NA|TRBV7-9|TRBJ2-5|TRBD1
CASSLNFAGQGQETQYF
TGTGCCAGCAGCTTAAATTTCGCTGGACAGGGTCAAGAGACCCAGTACTTC
>NA|TRBV7-8|TRBJ1-3|NA
CASSLRSTAARNTIYF
TGTGCCAGCAGCTTAAGGTCCACGGCAGCCAGAAACACCATATATTTT
>NA|TRBV5-1|TRBJ2-3|TRBD1
CASSQQKGATDTQYF
TGCGCCAGCAGCCAACAGAAGGGGGCCACAGATACGCAGTATTTT
>NA|TRBV6-5|TRBJ1-1|NA
CASTSPGGSGNTEAFF
TGTGCCAGCACTTCGCCTGGGGGGTCAGGGAACACTGAAGCTTTCTTT
>few|TRBV3-1|TRBJ2-3|NA
CASSLLRTDTQYF
TGTGCCAGCAGCCTTCTGCGGACAGATACGCAGTATTTT